Listed below are T cell receptor beta chains from one sample, sequenced in a study of brain T cells in children with intractable seizures. Sequencing was performed with immunoSEQ multiplex PCR; in TCRdb, only in-frame clones are kept and a portion is missing. The sample shows about 340,000 clones, more than 85% of them seen only once. The sample was peripheral blood, taken roughly 5 months after surgery. The receptors come from a boy less than two years old with tuberous sclerosis and intractable seizures. Both conserved end residues are part of each CDR3. The D gene is left open where the match is weak. Part of the rows lack a size; the others show once, few, many or a class for expanded clones.

cdr3_aa: CASSAGTGPGYGYTF
cdr3_nt: TGTGCCAGCAGTGCCGGGACAGGGCCTGGCTATGGCTACACCTTC
v_call: TRBV6-4
clone_size: -
d_call: TRBD1
cdr3_length: 15
j_call: TRBJ1-2

cdr3_aa: CASSFRGQYF
cdr3_nt: TGTGCCAGCAGTTTCAGGGGACAGTATTTT
v_call: TRBV6-6
clone_size: -
d_call: -
cdr3_length: 10
j_call: TRBJ2-3

cdr3_aa: CGDTGGINTEAFF
cdr3_nt: TGTGGGGATACTGGCGGAATAAACACTGAAGCTTTCTTT
v_call: TRBV7-7
clone_size: few
d_call: -
cdr3_length: 13
j_call: TRBJ1-1

cdr3_aa: CAWRDSYEQYF
cdr3_nt: TGTGCCTGGAGGGACAGCTACGAGCAGTACTTC
v_call: TRBV30
clone_size: -
d_call: -
cdr3_length: 11
j_call: TRBJ2-7

cdr3_aa: CASAQEGTHTGELFF
cdr3_nt: TGCGCCAGCGCCCAGGAGGGGACTCACACCGGGGAGCTGTTTTTT
v_call: TRBV5-1
clone_size: -
d_call: -
cdr3_length: 15
j_call: TRBJ2-2

cdr3_aa: CASSLAGAGNTIYF
cdr3_nt: TGCGCCAGCAGCTTGGCAGGGGCTGGAAACACCATATATTTT
v_call: TRBV5-1
clone_size: once
d_call: -
cdr3_length: 14
j_call: TRBJ1-3

cdr3_aa: CASSHRDRDREAFF
cdr3_nt: TGCGCCAGCAGCCATCGGGACAGAGATCGTGAAGCTTTCTTT
v_call: TRBV4-1
clone_size: -
d_call: TRBD1
cdr3_length: 14
j_call: TRBJ1-1

cdr3_aa: CASSLAAGLGYTF
cdr3_nt: TGTGCCAGCAGCTTAGCGGCAGGGCTTGGCTACACCTTC
v_call: TRBV7-8
clone_size: -
d_call: -
cdr3_length: 13
j_call: TRBJ1-2

cdr3_aa: CASSFLLGAGGPDQETQYF
cdr3_nt: TGTGCCAGCAGCTTTCTATTAGGAGCGGGGGGGCCGGACCAAGAGACCCAGTACTTC
v_call: TRBV11-2
clone_size: -
d_call: TRBD2
cdr3_length: 19
j_call: TRBJ2-5

cdr3_aa: CASSVSGSSNQPQHF
cdr3_nt: TGTGCCAGCAGCGTCTCCGGCAGCAGCAATCAGCCCCAGCATTTT
v_call: TRBV9
clone_size: -
d_call: -
cdr3_length: 15
j_call: TRBJ1-5

cdr3_aa: CASSPYYGGDGNQPQHF
cdr3_nt: TGTGCCAGCAGCCCTTACTATGGGGGAGATGGCAATCAGCCCCAGCATTTT
v_call: TRBV7-8
clone_size: -
d_call: -
cdr3_length: 17
j_call: TRBJ1-5

cdr3_aa: CASSPGRGGSGTGELFF
cdr3_nt: TGTGCCAGCTCACCAGGCCGTGGCGGGAGTGGGACCGGGGAGCTGTTTTTT
v_call: TRBV18
clone_size: -
d_call: TRBD2
cdr3_length: 17
j_call: TRBJ2-2

cdr3_aa: CASSMWGVGNQPQHF
cdr3_nt: TGTGCCAGCAGCATGTGGGGGGTAGGCAATCAGCCCCAGCATTTT
v_call: TRBV5-4
clone_size: -
d_call: -
cdr3_length: 15
j_call: TRBJ1-5

cdr3_aa: CASRTGGTGELFF
cdr3_nt: TGTGCCAGCAGGACAGGGGGCACCGGGGAGCTGTTTTTT
v_call: TRBV7-3
clone_size: -
d_call: TRBD1
cdr3_length: 13
j_call: TRBJ2-2

cdr3_aa: CASSQILAGGPSSTDTQYF
cdr3_nt: TGTGCCAGCAGCCAAATACTAGCGGGGGGCCCCTCTAGCACAGATACGCAGTATTTT
v_call: TRBV3-1/TRBV3-2
clone_size: -
d_call: TRBD2
cdr3_length: 19
j_call: TRBJ2-3

cdr3_aa: CASSLGHLGEQFF
cdr3_nt: TGTGCCAGCAGCTTAGGTCATCTCGGTGAGCAGTTCTTC
v_call: TRBV7-9
clone_size: -
d_call: -
cdr3_length: 13
j_call: TRBJ2-1

cdr3_aa: CASSLYGTGGHGQFF
cdr3_nt: TGTGCCAGCAGCTTATATGGGACAGGGGGTCATGGGCAGTTCTTC
v_call: TRBV7-9
clone_size: -
d_call: TRBD1
cdr3_length: 15
j_call: TRBJ2-1

cdr3_aa: CASSYSTSNGYTF
cdr3_nt: TGTGCCAGCAGTTACTCGACAAGTAATGGCTACACCTTC
v_call: TRBV6-5
clone_size: -
d_call: -
cdr3_length: 13
j_call: TRBJ1-2

cdr3_aa: CAISLQGTGYEQYF
cdr3_nt: TGTGCCATCAGTCTACAGGGAACCGGCTACGAGCAGTACTTC
v_call: TRBV10-3
clone_size: once
d_call: -
cdr3_length: 14
j_call: TRBJ2-7

cdr3_aa: CASRRGETVFTGELFF
cdr3_nt: TGTGCCAGCAGGAGAGGGGAGACAGTTTTCACCGGGGAGCTGTTTTTT
v_call: TRBV11-1
clone_size: -
d_call: -
cdr3_length: 16
j_call: TRBJ2-2

cdr3_aa: CASSLAETGGFGYTF
cdr3_nt: TGTGCCAGCAGCTTGGCCGAGACAGGGGGCTTTGGCTACACCTTC
v_call: TRBV5-4
clone_size: -
d_call: TRBD1
cdr3_length: 15
j_call: TRBJ1-2

cdr3_aa: CASSLSSTDTQYF
cdr3_nt: TGTGCCAGCTCATTATCTAGCACAGATACGCAGTATTTT
v_call: TRBV18
clone_size: -
d_call: -
cdr3_length: 13
j_call: TRBJ2-3

cdr3_aa: CAWTGRGIKSYNSPLHF
cdr3_nt: TGTGCCTGGACGGGGCGAGGAATTAAGTCCTATAATTCACCCCTCCACTTT
v_call: TRBV30
clone_size: -
d_call: -
cdr3_length: 17
j_call: TRBJ1-6

cdr3_aa: CAWSTGVAEAFF
cdr3_nt: TGTGCCTGGAGTACGGGGGTTGCTGAAGCTTTCTTT
v_call: TRBV30
clone_size: -
d_call: -
cdr3_length: 12
j_call: TRBJ1-1

cdr3_aa: CAWSPGFGDSDGYTF
cdr3_nt: TGTGCCTGGAGTCCGGGATTCGGTGATAGTGATGGCTACACCTTC
v_call: TRBV30
clone_size: -
d_call: -
cdr3_length: 15
j_call: TRBJ1-2

cdr3_aa: CASSDLGQESTDTQYF
cdr3_nt: TGTGCCAGCAGTGATTTGGGACAGGAAAGCACAGATACGCAGTATTTT
v_call: TRBV2
clone_size: -
d_call: TRBD1
cdr3_length: 16
j_call: TRBJ2-3

cdr3_aa: CASSISNQPQHF
cdr3_nt: TGTGCCAGTAGTATCAGCAATCAGCCCCAGCATTTT
v_call: TRBV19
clone_size: -
d_call: -
cdr3_length: 12
j_call: TRBJ1-5

cdr3_aa: CASIPGAGPSSTDTQYF
cdr3_nt: TGTGCCAGTATCCCCGGGGCCGGACCTTCCAGCACAGATACGCAGTATTTT
v_call: TRBV19
clone_size: once
d_call: -
cdr3_length: 17
j_call: TRBJ2-3

cdr3_aa: CAWSSTWGQGSYEQYF
cdr3_nt: TGTGCCTGGAGTTCAACGTGGGGACAGGGGTCCTACGAGCAGTACTTC
v_call: TRBV30
clone_size: few
d_call: TRBD1
cdr3_length: 16
j_call: TRBJ2-7

cdr3_aa: CASSSRLDRDRNYGYTF
cdr3_nt: TGTGCCAGCAGCTCGAGACTGGACAGGGACCGTAACTATGGCTACACCTTC
v_call: TRBV11-3
clone_size: -
d_call: TRBD1
cdr3_length: 17
j_call: TRBJ1-2

cdr3_aa: CASFKGEGAGNTIYF
cdr3_nt: TGTGCCAGCTTCAAAGGGGAGGGGGCTGGAAATACCATATATTTT
v_call: TRBV13
clone_size: -
d_call: TRBD1
cdr3_length: 15
j_call: TRBJ1-3

cdr3_aa: CASSRRLNATNEKLFF
cdr3_nt: TGTGCCAGCAGCCGCCGCCTGAATGCAACTAATGAAAAACTGTTTTTT
v_call: TRBV9
clone_size: -
d_call: -
cdr3_length: 16
j_call: TRBJ1-4

cdr3_aa: CASSERTGYQAPYEQYF
cdr3_nt: TGTGCCAGCAGCGAAAGGACAGGGTACCAGGCGCCTTACGAGCAGTACTTC
v_call: TRBV11-2
clone_size: -
d_call: TRBD1
cdr3_length: 17
j_call: TRBJ2-7

cdr3_aa: CASSAAGRIYEQYF
cdr3_nt: TGTGCCAGCAGCGCAGCCGGACGGATTTACGAGCAGTACTTC
v_call: TRBV11-3
clone_size: -
d_call: -
cdr3_length: 14
j_call: TRBJ2-7

cdr3_aa: CASAIRETLEQYF
cdr3_nt: TGTGCCAGTGCTATCCGGGAAACTCTCGAGCAGTACTTC
v_call: TRBV19
clone_size: -
d_call: -
cdr3_length: 13
j_call: TRBJ2-7

cdr3_aa: CASSRGLGNEQFF
cdr3_nt: TGTGCCAGCAGCAGGGGACTCGGCAATGAGCAGTTCTTC
v_call: TRBV7-6
clone_size: -
d_call: -
cdr3_length: 13
j_call: TRBJ2-1

cdr3_aa: CASRGTGSGANVLTF
cdr3_nt: TGTGCCAGCAGGGGGACAGGCTCTGGGGCCAACGTCCTGACTTTC
v_call: TRBV6-6
clone_size: -
d_call: TRBD1
cdr3_length: 15
j_call: TRBJ2-6